This TCR beta chain was retrieved from a study of T cells in localized non-small cell lung cancer. Whole-study findings and limits: Uninvolved neighboring lung showed the greatest T cell clonality, exceeding tumor.

Sequencing was performed with immunoSEQ multiplex PCR; in TCRdb, only in-frame clones are kept and a portion is missing. This table holds about 5,000 clones, 85% found once. With regard to this clone: As yet, its antigen is unknown.

Trimming stripped 0 bases from V and 3 bases from J, with 11 bases between. Germline V lookup: CDR1 LGHNA, CDR2 YSLEER. The CDR3 runs 16 residues. The clonotype was recovered from a woman aged 35 to 69 with stage II lung adenocarcinoma. J is TRBJ2-2 and V is TRBV4-3; maybe TRBD2 (6 bases). Sample: PBMCs, taken before any cancer treatment. The CDR3: CASSQDRGRYTGELFF. As DNA, the CDR3 is TGCGCCAGCAGCCAAGATCGGGGGAGGTACACCGGGGAGCTGTTTTTT.